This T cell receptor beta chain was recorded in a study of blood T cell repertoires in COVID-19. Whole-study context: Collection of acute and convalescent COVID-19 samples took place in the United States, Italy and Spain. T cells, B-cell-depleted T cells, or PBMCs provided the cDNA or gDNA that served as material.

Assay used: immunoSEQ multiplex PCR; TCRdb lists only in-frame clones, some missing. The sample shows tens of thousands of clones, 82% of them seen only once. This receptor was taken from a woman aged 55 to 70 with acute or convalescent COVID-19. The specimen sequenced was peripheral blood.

The CDR3 coding sequence is TGTGCCAGCAGCAACGACTTACTAGCTAACTATGGCTACACCTTC. This encodes CASSNDLLANYGYTF. This chain uses TRBV9 with TRBJ1-2; D ambiguous. CDR1 is SGDLS and CDR2 is YYNGEE in the germline V gene. The CDR3 extends over 15 amino acids. With 4 bases removed from V and 0 bases from J, the gap between germline ends came to 13 bases. Drawing the rest from reference TRBV9 and TRBJ1-2, the complete variable domain is DSGVTQTPKHLITATGQRVTLRCSPRSGDLSVYWYQQSLDQGLQFLIQYYNGEERAKGNILERFSAQQFPDLHSELNLSSLELGDSALYFCASSNDLLANYGYTFGSGTRLTVV.